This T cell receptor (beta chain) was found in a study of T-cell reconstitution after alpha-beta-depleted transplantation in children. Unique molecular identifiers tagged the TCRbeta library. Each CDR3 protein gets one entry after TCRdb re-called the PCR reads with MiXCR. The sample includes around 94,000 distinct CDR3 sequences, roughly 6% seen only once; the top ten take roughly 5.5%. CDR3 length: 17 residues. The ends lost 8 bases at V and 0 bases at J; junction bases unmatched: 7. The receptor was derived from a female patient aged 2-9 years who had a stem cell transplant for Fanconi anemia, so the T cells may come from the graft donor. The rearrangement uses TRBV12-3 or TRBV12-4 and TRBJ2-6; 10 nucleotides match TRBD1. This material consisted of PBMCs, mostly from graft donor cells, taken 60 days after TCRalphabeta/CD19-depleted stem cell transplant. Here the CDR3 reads CASLPGQGRSGANVLTF. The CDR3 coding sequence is TGTGCCAGCCTTCCGGGACAGGGGCGCTCTGGGGCCAACGTCCTGACTTTC.